This TCR beta chain was identified in a study of vaccination effects on CD4 cells after COVID-19. Concerning this clone: What it recognizes is unknown.

Sequencing was preceded by expansion of antigen-specific CD4+ T cells with viral peptide pools in the ViraFEST assay. Having been cultured for under twelve days, the cells underwent CD4+ T cell isolation. The vaccine given was either BNT162b2 or mRNA-1273, in two doses. The authors exchanged half the medium for IL-2 medium on days 3 and 7. The CDR3 consists of 14 residues. The germline CDR1 and CDR2 sequences are GTSNPN and SVGIG (reference sequence). Trimming pared 0 bases from V and 5 bases from J, leaving 13 bases between. Only in-frame clones appear in the TCRdb table, and some are missing; sequencing was by immunoSEQ multiplex PCR. The table has about 24,000 clones, around 77% seen once.

The rearrangement joins TRBV30 to TRBJ1-1; D may be TRBD1 (5 bases). Sequenced material: CD4+ T cells from PBMCs cultured with HCoV-NL63 spike peptides, taken after COVID-19 vaccination. The sequence was obtained from a human donor who received a COVID-19 vaccine. The CDR3 protein is CAWSVDSGGTEAFF. In nucleotides, the CDR3 is TGTGCCTGGAGTGTAGATAGTGGGGGGACTGAAGCTTTCTTT.